Below, 11 T cell receptor beta chains from the same sample are listed, as sequenced in a study of blood T cell repertoires in COVID-19. Measured with immunoSEQ multiplex PCR; TCRdb has only the in-frame clones, and not every one. Of about 310,000 clones in the sample, 90% are singletons; the top ten hold around 4.5%. The material sequenced was PBMCs or T cells enriched from blood (not recorded which). The receptors shown here come from a woman under 30 with acute COVID-19.

This rearrangement joins TRBV3-1 (or the pseudogene TRBV3-2) to TRBJ2-1; D remains ambiguous. The CDR3 consists of 15 residues. Germline CDR1 and CDR2: LGHDT and YNNKEL (reference sequence). Trimming took 1 base from V and 6 from J, leaving 13 bases between them. This chain's CDR3 is CASSQAPISGNEQFF. The CDR3 nucleotides read TGTGCCAGCAGCCAAGCACCTATATCGGGCAATGAGCAGTTCTTC.

The chain combines TRBV6-6 with TRBJ2-7; 8 bases match TRBD1. Per germline, CDR1 MNHNY and CDR2 SVGAGI (reference sequence). The CDR3 totals 16 residues. V dropped 6 bases and J dropped 3; count of bases not matched to a gene: 13. The CDR3 DNA follows: TGTGCCAGCAGCCCCGGACAGGGAGGTTTTGGCTACGAGCAGTACTTC. It translates to CASSPGQGGFGYEQYF.

This clone occurred once. CDR3 nucleotide sequence: TGCAGCGTTGAAGTACAGCTCACAGATACGCAGTATTTT. Its protein product is CSVEVQLTDTQYF. The chain joins TRBV29-1 to TRBJ2-3; D gene ambiguous. This CDR3 region has 13 residues. The V gene's germline CDR1 is SQVTM and CDR2 ANQGSEA. V lost 1 base and J lost 2, with 7 bases in between.

J is TRBJ2-3 and V is TRBV24-1, with 10 bases lining up with TRBD2. Germline trimming cut 2 bases from V and 1 base from J; bases unmatched to any gene: 14. Germline CDR1 is KGHDR and CDR2 is SFDVKD. CDR3 length: 20 residues. The CDR3 nucleotides read TGTGCCACCAGTGATTATTCTAGCGGGAGCGCGGGAAGGGGCACAGATACGCAGTATTTT. Translation gives CATSDYSSGSAGRGTDTQYF.

DNA of the CDR3: TGTGCCACCGGGATTAAGCGGGAGCGTGGCACAGATACGCAGTATTTT. This translates into CATGIKRERGTDTQYF. The chain combines TRBV5-4 with TRBJ2-3, with 8 bases identical to TRBD2. Germline V lookup: CDR1 SGHNT, CDR2 YYREEE (reference sequence). V dropped 9 bases and J dropped 1; count of bases not matched to a gene: 13. The length of the CDR3 is 16 residues.

The chain links TRBV5-1 to TRBJ1-6; D is possibly TRBD1 (5 bases). The CDR3 sequence is 14 residues long. The germline V gene has CDR1 SGHRS and CDR2 YFSETQ. V gave up 8 bases and J gave up 10 bases, with 19 bases separating them. The CDR3 DNA reads TGCGCCAGTGATATCAGGGTGATCCGATCACCCCTCCACTTT. This codes for CASDIRVIRSPLHF.

This CDR3 reads CASRPSGSSTDTQYF. The CDR3 nucleotides read TGTGCCAGTAGGCCTAGCGGGTCCAGCACAGATACGCAGTATTTT. The chain carries TRBV19 and TRBJ2-3; the match to TRBD2 covers 8 bases. V trimming: 6 bases; J trimming: 0 bases; junction bases outside the gene matches: 5. CDR1 and CDR2 from the germline V gene are LNHDA and SQIVND (reference sequence). This CDR3 is 15 amino acids long.

The chain links TRBV28 to TRBJ1-1, with 8 bases matching TRBD1. Germline V gives CDR1 MDHEN, CDR2 SYDVKM. This CDR3 is built from 13 residues. Unmatched junction bases numbered 6, after V lost 8 bases and J lost 4 bases. DNA of the CDR3: TGTGCCAGCGGAAACGACAGGGGCACTGAAGCTTTCTTT. Translation: CASGNDRGTEAFF.

The chain recombines TRBV7-3 with TRBJ1-3, with D perhaps matching TRBD1 (5 bases). CDR1 and CDR2 (germline): SGHTA, FQGTGA. Between the trimmed V and J ends, which lost 5 bases and 3 bases, there was a span of 14 bases. CDR3 size: 15 residues. CDR3 sequence reads: CASSAQGARGNTIYF. The CDR3 nucleotides read TGTGCCAGCAGCGCTCAAGGGGCGCGTGGAAACACCATATATTTT. Using reference TRBV7-3 and TRBJ1-3 for the parts outside the CDR3, the full variable domain is GAGVSQTPSNKVTEKGKYVELRCDPISGHTALYWYRQSLGQGPEFLIYFQGTGAADDSGLPNDRFFAVRPEGSVSTLKIQRTERGDSAVYLCASSAQGARGNTIYFGEGSWLTVV.

The rearrangement uses TRBV27 and TRBJ2-3, with D maybe TRBD1 (6 bases). The CDR3 covers 14 residues. V lost 5 bases and J lost 2, with 11 bases in between. The V gene's germline CDR1 is MNHEY and CDR2 SMNVEV (reference sequence). The CDR3 DNA is TGTGCCAGCAGTAAAACAGGGAACACAGATACGCAGTATTTT. Its translation is CASSKTGNTDTQYF.

The rearrangement uses TRBV14 and TRBJ2-5; D might be TRBD2 (6 bases). The CDR3 loop spans 14 amino acids. The V gene lost 3 bases and the J gene lost 0 bases, with 8 bases spanning the gap. Germline values: CDR1 SGHDN, CDR2 FVKESK. CDR3 protein: CASSHRENQETQYF. CDR3 DNA sequence: TGTGCCAGCAGCCACCGGGAGAACCAAGAGACCCAGTACTTC.